What follows describes a single T cell receptor beta chain. The germline V gene encodes CDR1 SGHNT and CDR2 YENEEA. The CDR3 length is 15 residues. Trimming shortened V by 3 bases and J by 4 bases, and 10 bases separated the two germline ends. Recruits, aged roughly 18 to 100 years, lived in 20 to 30 US areas. The study assigned cohorts using participant-reported clinical history. Source study methods: Quantification of nucleated cells was approximated via reference gene primer amplification. TCRdb's copy holds only in-frame clones and misses some; the assay was immunoSEQ multiplex PCR. From that table come the V and J calls and clone size; the DNA was used to work out D and trimming. The sample lists approximately 180,000 clones, 75% to 85% occurring once. The sample is drawn from a study of blood T cell repertoires in COVID-19. As for the study in general: T cells, B-cell-depleted T cells, or PBMCs supplied cDNA or gDNA.

The chain joins TRBV11-3 to TRBJ1-6; a weak D match, TRBD1 (5 bases). The clonotype originates from a woman between 45 and 65 years old with acute COVID-19. Specimen: PBMCs or T cells enriched from blood (not recorded which). CDR3 nucleotides: TGTGCCAGCAGCTTTACGGGGGGGTATAATTCACCCCTCCACTTT. Amino acid sequence: CASSFTGGYNSPLHF.